These 4 T cell receptor beta chains were all obtained from the same sample, sequenced in a study of T cell responses to AZD1222 COVID-19 vaccine. The protocol was immunoSEQ multiplex PCR, while the TCRdb copy is restricted to in-frame clones and leaves out a portion. The sample has fewer than 150,000 clones, around 88% seen once. The material sequenced was peripheral blood, taken on day 0 of AZD1222 vaccination. The origin of the receptors is an adult in good health.

The chain joins TRBV6-5 to TRBJ1-2; 9 positions agree with TRBD1. The germline gives CDR1 MNHEY, CDR2 SVGAGI. J lost 4 bases, V lost 5 bases, and 5 bases had no gene match. CDR3 length: 14 residues. CDR3 residues: CASSPGTGLYGYTF. For the CDR3, the DNA is TGTGCCAGCAGTCCGGGGACAGGGCTCTATGGCTACACCTTC.

This rearrangement joins TRBV12-3 or TRBV12-4 to TRBJ2-2; no clear D gene. V lost 3 bases and J 5 bases, leaving 7 bases between the germline ends. The CDR3 totals 13 residues. CDR3: CASSFYDTGELFF. The CDR3, as DNA: TGTGCCAGCAGTTTTTACGATACCGGGGAGCTGTTTTTT.

The V and J genes are TRBV24-1 and TRBJ2-1; D might be TRBD1 or TRBD2, each matching 6 bases. The CDR3 consists of 16 residues. The germline CDR1 and CDR2 sequences are KGHDR and SFDVKD. Trimming removed 4 bases at V and 6 bases at J, with 18 bases between. As DNA, the CDR3 is TGTGCCACCAGTGACCCGGACAGACTAGGAATCAATGAGCAGTTCTTC. Residues: CATSDPDRLGINEQFF.

This chain links TRBV6-2 or TRBV6-3 with TRBJ2-3; 8 nucleotides agree with TRBD2. With V trimmed by 5 bases and J by 0 bases, 10 bases remained unmatched. The CDR3 has 17 amino acids. The germline V gene has CDR1 MNHEY and CDR2 SVGEGT. The CDR3: CASSHNLAGKSTDTQYF. In DNA form, the CDR3 reads TGTGCCAGCAGTCACAACTTAGCGGGGAAAAGCACAGATACGCAGTATTTT.